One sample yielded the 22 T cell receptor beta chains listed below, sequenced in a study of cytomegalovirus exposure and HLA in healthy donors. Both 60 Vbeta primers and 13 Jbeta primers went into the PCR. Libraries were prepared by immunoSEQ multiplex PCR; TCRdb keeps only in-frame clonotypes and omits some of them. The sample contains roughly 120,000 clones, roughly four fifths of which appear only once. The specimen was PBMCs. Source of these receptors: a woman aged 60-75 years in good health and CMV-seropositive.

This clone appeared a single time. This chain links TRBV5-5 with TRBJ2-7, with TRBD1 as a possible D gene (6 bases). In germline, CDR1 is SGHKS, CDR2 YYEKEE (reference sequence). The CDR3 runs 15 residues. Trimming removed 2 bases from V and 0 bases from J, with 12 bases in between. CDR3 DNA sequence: TGTGCCAGCAGCTTTGCAGGGGACCGCTCCTACGAGCAGTACTTC. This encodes CASSFAGDRSYEQYF.

The CDR3 region has the DNA TGCGCCAGCAGCCAAGCTTCCGACAGAGCCCCGAGGGCTTTCTTT. Amino acids: CASSQASDRAPRAFF. V is TRBV4-3 and J is TRBJ1-1; possibly TRBD1 for D (5 bases). Germline CDR1 reads LGHNA; CDR2 reads YSLEER. V gave up 1 base and J gave up 11 bases, with 20 bases separating them. This CDR3 is built from 15 residues.

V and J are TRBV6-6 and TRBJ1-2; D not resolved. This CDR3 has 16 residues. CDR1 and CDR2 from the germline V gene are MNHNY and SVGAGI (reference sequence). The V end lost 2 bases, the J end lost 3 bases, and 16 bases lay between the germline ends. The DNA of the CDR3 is TGTGCCAGCAGTTACGGTTTGCAGATTTACCACTATGGCTACACCTTC. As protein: CASSYGLQIYHYGYTF.

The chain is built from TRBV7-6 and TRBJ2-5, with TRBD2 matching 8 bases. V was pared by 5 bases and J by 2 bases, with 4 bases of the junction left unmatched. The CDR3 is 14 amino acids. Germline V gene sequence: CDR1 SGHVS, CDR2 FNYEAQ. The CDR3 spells CASSTSSGQETQYF. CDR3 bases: TGTGCCAGCAGCACCTCTAGCGGGCAAGAGACCCAGTACTTC.

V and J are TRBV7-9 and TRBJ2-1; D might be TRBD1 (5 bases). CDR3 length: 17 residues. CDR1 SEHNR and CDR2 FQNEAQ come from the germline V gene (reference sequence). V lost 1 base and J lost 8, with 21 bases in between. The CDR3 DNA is TGTGCCAGCAGCTTAGAGCCCCCAGGGCCCTTACACGATGAGCAGTTCTTC. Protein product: CASSLEPPGPLHDEQFF.

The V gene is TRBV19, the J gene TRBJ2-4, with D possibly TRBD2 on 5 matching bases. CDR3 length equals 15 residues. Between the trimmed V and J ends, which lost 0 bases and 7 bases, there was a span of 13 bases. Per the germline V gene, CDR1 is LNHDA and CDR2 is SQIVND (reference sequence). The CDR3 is CASSIDQRSRNIQYF. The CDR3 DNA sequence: TGTGCCAGTAGTATAGATCAGCGGAGCAGGAACATTCAGTACTTC.

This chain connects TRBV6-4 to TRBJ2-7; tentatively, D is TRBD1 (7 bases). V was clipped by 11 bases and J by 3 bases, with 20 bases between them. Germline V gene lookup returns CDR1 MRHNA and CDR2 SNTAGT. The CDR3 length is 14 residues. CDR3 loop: CAPSRGAGGYEQYF. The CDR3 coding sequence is TGTGCCCCCAGCAGGGGGGCAGGGGGCTACGAGCAGTACTTC.

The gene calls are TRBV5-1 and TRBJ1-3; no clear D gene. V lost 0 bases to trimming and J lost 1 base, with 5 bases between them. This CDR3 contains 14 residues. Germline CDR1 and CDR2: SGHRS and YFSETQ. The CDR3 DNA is TGCGCCAGCAGCTTGGCGGTATCTGGAAACACCATATATTTT. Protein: CASSLAVSGNTIYF.

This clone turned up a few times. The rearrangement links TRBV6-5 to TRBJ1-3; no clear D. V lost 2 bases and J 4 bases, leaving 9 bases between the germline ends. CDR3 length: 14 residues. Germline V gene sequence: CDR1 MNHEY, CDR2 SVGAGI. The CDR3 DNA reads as TGTGCCAGCAGTTACGGAGCCCGGGGAAACACCATATATTTT. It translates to CASSYGARGNTIYF.

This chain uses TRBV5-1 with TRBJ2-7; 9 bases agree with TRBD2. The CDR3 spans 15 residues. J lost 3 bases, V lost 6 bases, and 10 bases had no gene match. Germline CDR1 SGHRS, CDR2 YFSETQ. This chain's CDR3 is CASTKTPSGDYEQYF. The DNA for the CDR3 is TGCGCCAGCACCAAGACCCCTAGCGGGGACTACGAGCAGTACTTC.

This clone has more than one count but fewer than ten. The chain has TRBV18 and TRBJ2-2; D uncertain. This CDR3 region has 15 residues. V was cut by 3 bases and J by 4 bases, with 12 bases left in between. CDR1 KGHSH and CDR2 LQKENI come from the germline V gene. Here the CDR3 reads CASSPGSTGTGELFF. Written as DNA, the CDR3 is TGTGCCAGCTCACCCGGATCGACGGGCACCGGGGAGCTGTTTTTT.

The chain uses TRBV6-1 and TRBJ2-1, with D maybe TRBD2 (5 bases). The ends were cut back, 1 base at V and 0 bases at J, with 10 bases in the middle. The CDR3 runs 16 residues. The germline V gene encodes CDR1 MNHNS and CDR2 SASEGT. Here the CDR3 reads CASSEGTRLSYNEQFF. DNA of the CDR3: TGTGCCAGCAGTGAAGGGACTCGACTCTCCTACAATGAGCAGTTCTTC.

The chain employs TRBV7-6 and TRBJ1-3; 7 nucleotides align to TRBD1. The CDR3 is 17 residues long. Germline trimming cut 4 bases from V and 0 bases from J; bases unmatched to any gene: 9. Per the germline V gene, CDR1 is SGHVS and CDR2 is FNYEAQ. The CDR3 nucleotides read TGTGCCAGCAGCTCCCCCAATAGGACAGGCTCTGGAAACACCATATATTTT. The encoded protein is CASSSPNRTGSGNTIYF.

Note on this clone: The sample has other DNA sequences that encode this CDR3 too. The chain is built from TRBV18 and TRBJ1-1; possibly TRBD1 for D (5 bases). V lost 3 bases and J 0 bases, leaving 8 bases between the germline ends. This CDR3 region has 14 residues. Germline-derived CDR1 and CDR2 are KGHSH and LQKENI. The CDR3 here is CASSPGQLNTEAFF. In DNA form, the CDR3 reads TGTGCCAGCTCACCGGGGCAGTTGAACACTGAAGCTTTCTTT.

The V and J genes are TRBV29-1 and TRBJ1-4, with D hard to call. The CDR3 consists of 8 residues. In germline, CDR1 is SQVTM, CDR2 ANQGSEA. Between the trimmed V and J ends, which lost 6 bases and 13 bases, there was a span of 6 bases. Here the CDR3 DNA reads TGCAGCGTCGAGGGACTGTTTTTT. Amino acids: CSVEGLFF.

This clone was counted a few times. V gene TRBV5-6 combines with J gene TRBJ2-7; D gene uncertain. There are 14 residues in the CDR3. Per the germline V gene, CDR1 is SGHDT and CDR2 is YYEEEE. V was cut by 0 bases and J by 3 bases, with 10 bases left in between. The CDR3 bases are TGTGCCAGCAGCTTGGGGTCAGTAATCTACGAGCAGTACTTC. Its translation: CASSLGSVIYEQYF.

In DNA, the CDR3 is TGTGCCAGCAGTGACTCGGACAGGGTGGATGGCTACACCTTC. This gives the protein CASSDSDRVDGYTF. The V call is TRBV25-1, the J call TRBJ1-2, with TRBD1 matching over 8 bases. The J segment lost 6 bases and the V segment lost 3 bases, leaving 6 bases of the junction unmatched. Germline CDR1 is MGHDK and CDR2 is SYGVNS. The CDR3 has 14 residues.

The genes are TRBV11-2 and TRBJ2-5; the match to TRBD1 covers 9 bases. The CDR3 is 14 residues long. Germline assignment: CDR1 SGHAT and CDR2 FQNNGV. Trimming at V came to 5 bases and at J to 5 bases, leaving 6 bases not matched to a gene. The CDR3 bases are TGTGCCAGCAGCCATGGACAGGGGTTGGAGACCCAGTACTTC. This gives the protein CASSHGQGLETQYF.

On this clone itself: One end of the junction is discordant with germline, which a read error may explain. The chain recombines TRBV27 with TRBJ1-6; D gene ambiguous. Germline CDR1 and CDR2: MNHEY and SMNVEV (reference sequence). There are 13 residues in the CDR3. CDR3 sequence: CASSHRLYSPLHF. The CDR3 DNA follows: TGTGCCAGCAGTCATAGACTGTATTCTCCCCTCCACTTT.

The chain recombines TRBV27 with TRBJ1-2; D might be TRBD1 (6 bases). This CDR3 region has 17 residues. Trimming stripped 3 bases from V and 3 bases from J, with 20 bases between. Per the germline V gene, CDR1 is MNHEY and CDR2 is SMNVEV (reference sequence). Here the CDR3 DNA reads TGTGCCAGCAGTTTGGGGGGGCGAATCTCTTGGGACTATGGCTACACCTTC. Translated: CASSLGGRISWDYGYTF.

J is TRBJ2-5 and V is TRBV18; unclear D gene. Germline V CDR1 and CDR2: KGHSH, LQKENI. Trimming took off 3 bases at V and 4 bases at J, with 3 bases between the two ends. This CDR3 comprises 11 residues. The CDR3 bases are TGTGCCAGCTCACCCATAGAGACCCAGTACTTC. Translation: CASSPIETQYF.

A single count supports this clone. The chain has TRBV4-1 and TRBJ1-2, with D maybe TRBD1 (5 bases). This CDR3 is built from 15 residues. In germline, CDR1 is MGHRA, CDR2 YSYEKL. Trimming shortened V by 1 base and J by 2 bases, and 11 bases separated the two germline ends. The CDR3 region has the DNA TGCGCCAGCAGCCAAGCGGACATTGGAAACTATGGCTACACCTTC. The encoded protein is CASSQADIGNYGYTF.